This TCR beta chain was recorded in a study of blood T cell repertoires in COVID-19. Authors' methods: For nucleated cells, counts were estimated from reference gene primer amplification. Profiled with immunoSEQ multiplex PCR; TCRdb holds only in-frame clones, not every one. V, J and clone size are those of that table, while D and trimming were read from the DNA. The profile covers a few hundred thousand clones, with about 80% appearing a single time and more than 15% taken by the ten largest. The germline CDR1 and CDR2 sequences are SGHVS and FQNEAQ. This CDR3 has 14 residues. The germline V and J ends were trimmed by 3 bases and 2 bases, with 7 bases remaining between them.

This clonotype was sampled from a person aged 65 to 79 with COVID-19, enrolled during active disease. The chain has TRBV7-8 and TRBJ2-2; no clear D. Source material: peripheral blood. The CDR3 DNA reads TGTGCCAGCAGCTTCTCAGTAAACACCGGGGAGCTGTTTTTT. It encodes CASSFSVNTGELFF.